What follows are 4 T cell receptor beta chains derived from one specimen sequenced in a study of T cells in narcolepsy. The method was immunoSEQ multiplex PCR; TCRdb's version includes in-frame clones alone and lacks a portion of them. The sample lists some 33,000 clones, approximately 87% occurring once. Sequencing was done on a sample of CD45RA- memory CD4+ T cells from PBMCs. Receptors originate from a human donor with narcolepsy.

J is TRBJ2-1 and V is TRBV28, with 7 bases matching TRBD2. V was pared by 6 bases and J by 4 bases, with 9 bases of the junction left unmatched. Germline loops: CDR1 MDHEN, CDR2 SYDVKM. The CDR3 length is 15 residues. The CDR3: CASSSPPAGYNEQFF. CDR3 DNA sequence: TGTGCCAGCAGCTCTCCCCCAGCGGGGTACAATGAGCAGTTCTTC.

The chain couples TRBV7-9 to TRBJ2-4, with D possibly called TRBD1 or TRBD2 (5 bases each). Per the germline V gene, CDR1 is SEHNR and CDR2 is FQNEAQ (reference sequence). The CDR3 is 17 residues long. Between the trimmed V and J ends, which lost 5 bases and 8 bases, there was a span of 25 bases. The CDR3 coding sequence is TGTGCCAGCAGCGAGCGACGAGGGGTCGGATCGAGAGACATTCAGTACTTC. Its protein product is CASSERRGVGSRDIQYF.

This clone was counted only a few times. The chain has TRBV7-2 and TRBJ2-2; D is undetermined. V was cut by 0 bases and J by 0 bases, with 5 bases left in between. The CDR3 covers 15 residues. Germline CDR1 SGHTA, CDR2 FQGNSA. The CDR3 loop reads CASSLAAPNTGELFF. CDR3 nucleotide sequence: TGTGCCAGCAGCTTAGCCGCTCCGAACACCGGGGAGCTGTTTTTT.

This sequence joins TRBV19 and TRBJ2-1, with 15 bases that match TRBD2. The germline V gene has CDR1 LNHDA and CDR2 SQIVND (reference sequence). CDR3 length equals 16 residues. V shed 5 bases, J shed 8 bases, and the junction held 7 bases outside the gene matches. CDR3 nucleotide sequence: TGTGCCAGTAGTTCCCGGACTAGCGGGAGGGGGGATGAGCAGTTCTTC. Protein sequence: CASSSRTSGRGDEQFF.